The sequence of this TCR beta chain was determined in a study of blood T cell repertoires in COVID-19. On the study more broadly: PBMCs, B-cell-depleted T cells, or T cells provided the cDNA or gDNA that made up the material.

In the original processing: Reference gene primer amplification gave estimated nucleated cell counts. The data were produced by immunoSEQ multiplex PCR, yet TCRdb's version contains in-frame clones alone and is incomplete. That table gives V, J and clone size, and the DNA gave D and trimming. Of about 87,000 clones in the sample, about 87% are singletons; the top ten hold 5.1%. The material sequenced was peripheral blood. The clonotype comes from a man aged 35-49 years with acute or convalescent COVID-19.

CDR3 sequence reads: CASSPRQGYTEAFF. CDR3 nucleotide sequence: TGCGCCAGCAGCCCCCGTCAGGGTTACACTGAAGCTTTCTTT. The V call is TRBV5-1, the J call TRBJ1-1, with D possibly being TRBD1 (5 bases). The CDR3 is made up of 14 amino acids. Germline-derived CDR1 and CDR2 are SGHRS and YFSETQ. Trimming removed 4 bases from V and 3 bases from J, with 13 bases in between.